Listed here are 13 T cell receptor beta chains from one sample, sequenced in a study of T cells in Graves' hyperthyroidism and ophthalmopathy. The source material, RNA transcripts, was used to amplify TCR beta CDR3 regions. The primer set for the first-round RT-PCR of the TCR CDR3 was HTBI. TCRdb used MiXCR to reprocess the multiplex PCR reads, holding one entry per CDR3 protein. The table records 350,000 or so distinct CDR3 sequences, 15% to 20% of them present only once. Sequenced sample: blood. The receptors stem from a woman between 40 and 55 years old with Graves' ophthalmopathy.

This clonotype showed up many times. The chain combines TRBV6-4 with TRBJ2-2; D is possibly TRBD1 (6 bases). Germline CDR1 and CDR2: MRHNA and SNTAGT. CDR3 length: 17 residues. The germline V and J ends were trimmed by 3 bases and 3 bases, with 17 bases remaining between them. In DNA, the CDR3 is TGTGCCAGCAGTGAGCCCGAGCAGGGGATGTACACCGGGGAGCTGTTTTTT. Its translation is CASSEPEQGMYTGELFF.

This clonotype was counted many times. The chain couples TRBV11-2 to TRBJ1-1; D possibly corresponds to TRBD1 (6 bases). CDR3 length: 17 amino acids. V shed 6 bases and J shed 0 bases, with 20 bases lying between them. Germline CDR1 SGHAT, CDR2 FQNNGV. CDR3 nucleotide sequence: TGTGCCAGCAGGAAGATCCCCGACAGGTCGCTGAACACTGAAGCTTTCTTT. It translates to CASRKIPDRSLNTEAFF.

This clonotype has at least ten counts. V is TRBV6-5 and J is TRBJ2-5; perhaps TRBD1 as D (6 bases). The V gene lost 0 bases and the J gene lost 4 bases, with 9 bases spanning the gap. This CDR3 region has 14 residues. Per germline, CDR1 MNHEY and CDR2 SVGAGI. The CDR3 spells CASSYSPRGETQYF. The CDR3 coding sequence is TGTGCCAGCAGTTACTCCCCCAGGGGAGAGACCCAGTACTTC.

The V gene is TRBV30, the J gene TRBJ1-5, with 9 bases matching TRBD1. The CDR3 extends over 15 amino acids. Germline V gene lookup returns CDR1 GTSNPN and CDR2 SVGIG (reference sequence). V lost 2 bases, J lost 7 bases, and 9 bases stayed unmatched. The CDR3 bases are TGTGCCTGGAGTACAGGGGGCGCCGGGGTCCAGCCCCAGCATTTT. This translates into CAWSTGGAGVQPQHF.

On this clonotype: This may be a read error, as it is one base from a much larger clone. This chain links TRBV5-4 with TRBJ1-1; D ambiguous. Trimming took off 0 bases at V and 6 bases at J, with 9 bases between the two ends. The germline CDR1 and CDR2 sequences are SGHNT and YYREEE (reference sequence). The CDR3 is made up of 13 amino acids. CDR3 in DNA: TGTGCCAGCAGCTTGGCGGCCCCCTCTGAAGCTTTCTTT. The encoded protein is CASSLAAPSEAFF.

This clonotype was counted ten times or more. The V call is TRBV14, the J call TRBJ1-2; D is possibly TRBD1 (6 bases). V gave up 4 bases and J gave up 5 bases, with 17 bases separating them. This CDR3 contains 15 residues. In germline, CDR1 is SGHDN, CDR2 FVKESK. Here the CDR3 reads CASSRRQDPFYGYTF. CDR3 in DNA: TGTGCCAGCAGCCGTCGACAGGACCCGTTTTATGGCTACACCTTC.

This clonotype was seen at least ten times. CDR3 protein: CASRKQDTSSYNEQFF. The DNA of the CDR3 is TGCGCCAGCAGGAAACAGGACACAAGCTCCTACAATGAGCAGTTCTTC. This chain connects TRBV4-1 to TRBJ2-1, with D possibly TRBD1 on 5 matching bases. Per the germline V gene, CDR1 is MGHRA and CDR2 is YSYEKL. This CDR3 contains 16 residues. Trimming stripped 6 bases from V and 0 bases from J, with 15 bases between.

V gene TRBV11-2 combines with J gene TRBJ1-2, with unresolved D. The CDR3 runs 15 residues. V gave up 5 bases and J gave up 4 bases, with 17 bases separating them. CDR1 is SGHAT, CDR2 FQNNGV, per germline. CDR3 region: CASSNPPSPTYGYTF. Here the CDR3 DNA reads TGTGCCAGCAGCAACCCTCCCTCGCCGACCTATGGCTACACCTTC.

In its sample, this clonotype was seen many times. Being one base from a much bigger clone, this may be a read error. The chain uses TRBV12-3 or TRBV12-4 and TRBJ1-5; D gene unclear. The CDR3 has 14 residues. CDR3 in amino acids: CASSFPGENQLQHF. CDR3 bases: TGTGCCAGCAGTTTCCCGGGAGAAAATCAGCTCCAGCATTTT.

This clonotype was picked up a small number of times. A read error may be the cause here, since a much bigger clone is one base away. The chain recombines TRBV10-1 with TRBJ2-3; no definite D call. The ends were cut back, 3 bases at V and 4 bases at J, with 11 bases in the middle. Germline values: CDR1 WNHNN, CDR2 SYGVQD (reference sequence). This CDR3 region has 14 residues. Here the CDR3 DNA reads TGCGCCAGCAGTGATAGCAGCAGCGCAGATACGCAGTATTTT. Translation gives CASSDSSSADTQYF.

This clonotype was detected ten times or more. This chain connects TRBV6-6 to TRBJ2-2, with 12 bases identical to TRBD2. Germline CDR1 and CDR2: MNHNY and SVGAGI (reference sequence). CDR3 size: 15 residues. The trim removed 6 bases at V and 6 bases at J, leaving 5 bases unmatched. CDR3 sequence (DNA): TGTGCCAGCAGGATGGGACTAGCGGGTGCCGGGGAGCTGTTTTTT. It is translated as CASRMGLAGAGELFF.

This clonotype has ten or more counts. This rearrangement joins TRBV19 to TRBJ1-6; D is uncertain. The CDR3 is made up of 16 amino acids. Germline V CDR1 and CDR2: LNHDA, SQIVND (reference sequence). Trimming cost V 5 bases and J 0 bases, with 11 bases left between them. CDR3 in amino acids: CASSLLVSSYNSPLHF. Written as DNA, the CDR3 is TGTGCCAGTAGTCTCCTCGTGAGCTCCTATAATTCACCCCTCCACTTT.

The chain joins TRBV3-1 to TRBJ2-7; D is uncertain. CDR3 size: 14 residues. Germline values: CDR1 LGHDT, CDR2 YNNKEL (reference sequence). Trimming took 1 base from V and 7 from J, leaving 14 bases between them. The CDR3 loop reads CASSQGRTSIEQYF. CDR3 nucleotides: TGTGCCAGCAGCCAAGGACGAACGTCTATAGAGCAGTACTTC.